Below are 5 T cell receptor beta chains sequenced from a single sample in a study of T cells in Graves' hyperthyroidism and ophthalmopathy. There were TCR beta CDR3 regions amplified from RNA transcripts. The HTBI primer set was used in a first-round RT-PCR of the TCR CDR3. TCRdb re-called the multiplex PCR reads with MiXCR, one entry per CDR3 protein. The data hold under 350,000 distinct CDR3 sequences, with 15% to 20% observed a single time. The sample taken for sequencing was blood. The receptors were sampled from a woman aged 45-65 years with Graves' hyperthyroidism.

There are many counts of this clonotype. V is TRBV5-1 and J is TRBJ1-1; the D gene is possibly TRBD1 (5 bases). The length of the CDR3 is 15 residues. Trimming stripped 0 bases from V and 1 base from J, with 10 bases between. Germline CDR1 SGHRS, CDR2 YFSETQ. The CDR3 coding sequence is TGCGCCAGCAGCTTGGGAAACACAGGGAACACTGAAGCTTTCTTT. Protein sequence: CASSLGNTGNTEAFF.

This clonotype showed up just a few times. An end of the junction does not agree with germline; a read error may underlie this. The CDR3 protein is CTSSSRGPGSEAFF. In DNA, the CDR3 is TGTACCAGCAGTTCCAGGGGACCTGGGAGTGAAGCTTTCTTT. The chain is built from TRBV12-3 or TRBV12-4 and TRBJ1-1, with a tentative D call TRBD1 (6 bases). The CDR3 length is 14 residues.

The sample holds many counts of this clonotype. V gene TRBV5-1 combines with J gene TRBJ2-1; D remains unclear. Germline V gene lookup returns CDR1 SGHRS and CDR2 YFSETQ. The CDR3 loop spans 13 amino acids. Trimming left V 0 bases short and J 6 bases short, with 7 bases between. The CDR3 region is CASSLAVGNEQFF. As DNA, the CDR3 is TGCGCCAGCAGCTTGGCCGTCGGCAATGAGCAGTTCTTC. The full variable domain, rest sourced from reference TRBV5-1 and TRBJ2-1, is KAGVTQTPRYLIKTRGQQVTLSCSPISGHRSVSWYQQTPGQGLQFLFEYFSETQRNKGNFPGRFSGRQFSNSRSEMNVSTLELGDSALYLCASSLAVGNEQFFGPGTRLTVL.

This clonotype has more than one count but fewer than ten. The CDR3 sequence: CSATSGTGTYEQYV. For the CDR3, the DNA is TGCAGTGCCACGTCCGGGACAGGCACCTACGAGCAGTACGTC. V usage is TRBV20-1 and J usage is TRBJ2-7; 8 nucleotides agree with TRBD1. V shed 6 bases, J shed 2 bases, and the junction held 9 bases outside the gene matches. The CDR3 is made up of 14 amino acids. Germline values: CDR1 DFQATT, CDR2 SNEGSKA (reference sequence).

V is TRBV5-1 and J is TRBJ1-3; 8 bases fit TRBD1. The CDR3 runs 17 residues. The V segment lost 0 bases and the J segment 0 bases; nucleotides outside the gene matches: 5. Germline V gene lookup returns CDR1 SGHRS and CDR2 YFSETQ. This chain's CDR3 is CASSLGGTGYSGNTIYF. The CDR3 coding sequence is TGCGCCAGCAGCTTGGGGGGGACAGGATACTCTGGAAACACCATATATTTT.